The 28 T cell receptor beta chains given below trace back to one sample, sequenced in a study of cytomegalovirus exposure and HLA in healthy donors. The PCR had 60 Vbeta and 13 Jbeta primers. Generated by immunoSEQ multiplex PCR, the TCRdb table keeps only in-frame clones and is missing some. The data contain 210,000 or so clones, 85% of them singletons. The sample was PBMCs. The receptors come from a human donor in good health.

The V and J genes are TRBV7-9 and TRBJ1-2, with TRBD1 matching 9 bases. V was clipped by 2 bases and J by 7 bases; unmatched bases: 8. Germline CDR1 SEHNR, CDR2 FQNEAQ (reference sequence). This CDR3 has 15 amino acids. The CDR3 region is CASSLSGTGYGGYTF. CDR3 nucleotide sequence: TGTGCCAGCAGCTTATCCGGGACAGGGTACGGTGGCTACACCTTC.

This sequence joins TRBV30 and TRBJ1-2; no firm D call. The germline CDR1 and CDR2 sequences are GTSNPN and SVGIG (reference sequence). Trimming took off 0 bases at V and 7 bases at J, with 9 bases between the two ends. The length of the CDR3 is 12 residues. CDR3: CAWSVSWAGYTF. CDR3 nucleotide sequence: TGTGCCTGGAGTGTTTCATGGGCTGGCTACACCTTC.

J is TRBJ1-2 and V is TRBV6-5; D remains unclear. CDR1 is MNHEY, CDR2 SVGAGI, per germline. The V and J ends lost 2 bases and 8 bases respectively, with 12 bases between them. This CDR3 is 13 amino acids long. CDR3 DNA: TGTGCCAGCAGTTACGAGGGAGTAAGAGGCTACACCTTC. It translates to CASSYEGVRGYTF.

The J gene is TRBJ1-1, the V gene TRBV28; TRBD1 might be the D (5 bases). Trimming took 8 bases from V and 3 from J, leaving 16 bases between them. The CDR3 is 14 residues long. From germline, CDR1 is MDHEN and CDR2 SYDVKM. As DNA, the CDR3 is TGTGCCAGCGGGTCAGGGTCCTGGGACACTGAAGCTTTCTTT. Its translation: CASGSGSWDTEAFF.

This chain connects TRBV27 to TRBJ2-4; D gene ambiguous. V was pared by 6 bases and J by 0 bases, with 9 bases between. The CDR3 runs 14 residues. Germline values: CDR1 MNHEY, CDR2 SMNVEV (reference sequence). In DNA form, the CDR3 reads TGTGCCAGCAGGCCCTCGGGAGCCAAAAACATTCAGTACTTC. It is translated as CASRPSGAKNIQYF.

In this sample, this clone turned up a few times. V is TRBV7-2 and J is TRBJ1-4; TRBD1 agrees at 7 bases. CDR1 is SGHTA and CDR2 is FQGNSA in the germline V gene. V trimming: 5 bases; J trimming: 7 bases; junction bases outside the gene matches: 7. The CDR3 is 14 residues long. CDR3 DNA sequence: TGTGCCAGCAGCCCCGACAGGGTGACTGAAAAACTGTTTTTT. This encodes CASSPDRVTEKLFF.

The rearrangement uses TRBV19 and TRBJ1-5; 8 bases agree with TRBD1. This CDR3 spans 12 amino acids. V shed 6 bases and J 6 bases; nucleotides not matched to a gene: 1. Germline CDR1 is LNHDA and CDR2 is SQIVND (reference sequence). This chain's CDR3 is CASRQGGQPQHF. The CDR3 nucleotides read TGTGCCAGTAGACAGGGGGGTCAGCCCCAGCATTTT. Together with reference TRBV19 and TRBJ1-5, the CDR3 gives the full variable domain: DGGITQSPKYLFRKEGQNVTLSCEQNLNHDAMYWYRQDPGQGLRLIYYSQIVNDFQKGDIAEGYSVSREKKESFPLTVTSAQKNPTAFYLCASRQGGQPQHFGDGTRLSIL.

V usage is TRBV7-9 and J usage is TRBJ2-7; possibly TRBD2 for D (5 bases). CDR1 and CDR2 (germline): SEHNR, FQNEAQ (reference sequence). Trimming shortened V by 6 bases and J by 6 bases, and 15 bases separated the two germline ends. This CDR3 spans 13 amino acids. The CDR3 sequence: CASRQLGGSEQYF. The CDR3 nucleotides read TGTGCCAGCAGGCAACTCGGTGGGAGCGAGCAGTACTTC.

The CDR3 protein is CASRPTGRSGNTIYF. In nucleotides, the CDR3 is TGTGCCAGCAGGCCCACAGGCCGCTCTGGAAACACCATATATTTT. This chain joins TRBV6-5 and TRBJ1-3, with D tentatively TRBD1 (5 bases). V gave up 6 bases and J gave up 0 bases, with 12 bases separating them. The CDR3 length is 15 residues. The germline gives CDR1 MNHEY, CDR2 SVGAGI.

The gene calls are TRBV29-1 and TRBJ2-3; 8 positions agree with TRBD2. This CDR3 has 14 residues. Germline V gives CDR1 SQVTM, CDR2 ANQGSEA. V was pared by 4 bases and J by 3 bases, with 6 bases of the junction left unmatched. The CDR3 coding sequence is TGCAGCGTTGTAACGGGACTAGTAACAGATACGCAGTATTTT. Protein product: CSVVTGLVTDTQYF.

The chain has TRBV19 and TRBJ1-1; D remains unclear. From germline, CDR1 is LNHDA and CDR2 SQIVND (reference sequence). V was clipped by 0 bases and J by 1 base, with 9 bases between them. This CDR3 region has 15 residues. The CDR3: CASSIDAVTNTEAFF. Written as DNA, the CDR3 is TGTGCCAGTAGTATAGATGCGGTAACGAACACTGAAGCTTTCTTT.

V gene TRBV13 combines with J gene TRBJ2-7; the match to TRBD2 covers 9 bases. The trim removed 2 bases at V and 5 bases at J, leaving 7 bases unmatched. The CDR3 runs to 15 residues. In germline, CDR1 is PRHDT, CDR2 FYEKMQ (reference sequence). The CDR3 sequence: CASSLRDSGRHEQYF. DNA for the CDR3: TGTGCCAGCAGCTTAAGGGACAGCGGGAGGCACGAGCAGTACTTC.

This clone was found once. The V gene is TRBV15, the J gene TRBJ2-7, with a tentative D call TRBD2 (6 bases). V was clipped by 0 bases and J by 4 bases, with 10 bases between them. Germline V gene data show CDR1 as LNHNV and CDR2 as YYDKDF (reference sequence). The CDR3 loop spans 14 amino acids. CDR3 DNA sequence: TGTGCCACCAGCAGAGATTTTGCGGGGTACGAGCAGTACTTC. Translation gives CATSRDFAGYEQYF. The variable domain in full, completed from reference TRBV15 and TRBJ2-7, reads DAMVIQNPRYQVTQFGKPVTLSCSQTLNHNVMYWYQQKSSQAPKLLFHYYDKDFNNEADTPDNFQSRRPNTSFCFLDIRSPGLGDTAMYLCATSRDFAGYEQYFGPGTRLTVT.

The CDR3 region has the DNA TGTGCCTGGGCTCTGAGGGAGGAATACAATGAGCAGTTCTTC. Protein sequence: CAWALREEYNEQFF. This rearrangement joins TRBV30 to TRBJ2-1; tentatively, D is TRBD2 (6 bases). Per germline, CDR1 GTSNPN and CDR2 SVGIG (reference sequence). This CDR3 is built from 14 residues. Trimming removed 5 bases at V and 4 bases at J, with 15 bases between.

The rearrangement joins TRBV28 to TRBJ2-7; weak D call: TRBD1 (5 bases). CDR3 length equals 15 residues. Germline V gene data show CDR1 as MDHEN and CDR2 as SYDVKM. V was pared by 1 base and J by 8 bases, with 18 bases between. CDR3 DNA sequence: TGTGCCAGCAGTTTATCGGCGTCAGGGAAGGCTCAGCAGTACTTC. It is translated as CASSLSASGKAQQYF.

CDR3 coding DNA: TGTGCCAGTACCGGGACAGGACGGCACAATGAGCAGTTCTTC. It codes for CASTGTGRHNEQFF. The chain employs TRBV19 and TRBJ2-1, with 8 bases that match TRBD1. Per germline, CDR1 LNHDA and CDR2 SQIVND (reference sequence). V lost 7 bases and J lost 5; bases outside the gene matches: 7. This CDR3 is 14 amino acids long.

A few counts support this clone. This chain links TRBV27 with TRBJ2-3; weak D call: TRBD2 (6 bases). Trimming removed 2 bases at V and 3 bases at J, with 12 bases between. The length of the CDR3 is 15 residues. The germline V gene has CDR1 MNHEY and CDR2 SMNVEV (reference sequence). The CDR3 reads CASSLVSGTTDTQYF. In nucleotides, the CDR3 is TGTGCCAGCAGTTTAGTTAGCGGTACTACAGATACGCAGTATTTT.

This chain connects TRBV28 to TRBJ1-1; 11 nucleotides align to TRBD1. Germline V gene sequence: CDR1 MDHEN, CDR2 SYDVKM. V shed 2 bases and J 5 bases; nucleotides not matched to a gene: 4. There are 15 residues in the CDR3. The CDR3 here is CASSLGQGAGTEAFF. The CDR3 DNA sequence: TGTGCCAGCAGTTTAGGACAGGGGGCTGGAACTGAAGCTTTCTTT. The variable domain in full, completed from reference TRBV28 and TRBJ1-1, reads DVKVTQSSRYLVKRTGEKVFLECVQDMDHENMFWYRQDPGLGLRLIYFSYDVKMKEKGDIPEGYSVSREKKERFSLILESASTNQTSMYLCASSLGQGAGTEAFFGQGTRLTVV.

CDR3: CASETASTNEKLFF. The CDR3 DNA follows: TGTGCCAGTGAAACAGCCTCAACTAATGAAAAACTGTTTTTT. The J gene is TRBJ1-4, the V gene TRBV6-1, with D unresolved. The germline V gene has CDR1 MNHNS and CDR2 SASEGT. This CDR3 has 14 amino acids. The V end lost 9 bases, the J end lost 0 bases, and 11 bases lay between the germline ends.

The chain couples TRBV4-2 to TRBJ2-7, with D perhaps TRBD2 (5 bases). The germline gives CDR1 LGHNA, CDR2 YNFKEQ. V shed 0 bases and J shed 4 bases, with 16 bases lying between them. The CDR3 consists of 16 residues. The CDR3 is CASSQDAGNWGYEQYF. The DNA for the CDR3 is TGTGCCAGCAGCCAAGATGCCGGGAATTGGGGATACGAGCAGTACTTC.

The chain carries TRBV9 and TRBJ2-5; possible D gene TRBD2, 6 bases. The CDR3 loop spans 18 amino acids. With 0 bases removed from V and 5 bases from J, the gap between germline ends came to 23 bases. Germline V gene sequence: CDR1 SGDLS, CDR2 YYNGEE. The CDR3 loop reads CASSVGVTRGSLIETQYF. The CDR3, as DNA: TGTGCCAGCAGCGTAGGAGTGACTAGAGGGAGTCTTATTGAGACCCAGTACTTC.

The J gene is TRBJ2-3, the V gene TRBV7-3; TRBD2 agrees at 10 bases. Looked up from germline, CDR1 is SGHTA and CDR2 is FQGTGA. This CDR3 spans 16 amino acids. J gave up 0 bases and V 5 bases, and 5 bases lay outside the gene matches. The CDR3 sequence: CASSERLAGSTDTQYF. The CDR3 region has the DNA TGTGCCAGCAGCGAAAGACTAGCGGGCAGCACAGATACGCAGTATTTT.

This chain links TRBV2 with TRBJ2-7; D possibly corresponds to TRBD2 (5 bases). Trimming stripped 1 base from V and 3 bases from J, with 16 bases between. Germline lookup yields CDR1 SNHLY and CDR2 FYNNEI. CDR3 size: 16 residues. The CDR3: CASSEELRVPSYEQYF. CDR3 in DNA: TGTGCCAGCAGTGAAGAGTTGCGGGTCCCCAGCTACGAGCAGTACTTC.

CDR3 loop: CAITRGGTNTGELFF. CDR3 in DNA: TGTGCCATCACCCGGGGAGGAACGAACACCGGGGAGCTGTTTTTT. The chain joins TRBV10-3 to TRBJ2-2; D perhaps matches TRBD2 (6 bases). The V gene's germline CDR1 is ENHRY and CDR2 SYGVKD. V was trimmed by 7 bases and J by 0 bases, leaving 12 bases between them. The CDR3 sequence is 15 residues long.

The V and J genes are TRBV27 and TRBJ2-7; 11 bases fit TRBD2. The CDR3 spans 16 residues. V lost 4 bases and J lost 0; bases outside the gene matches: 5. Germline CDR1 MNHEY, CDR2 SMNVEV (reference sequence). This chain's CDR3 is CASSSMGTSGSYEQYF. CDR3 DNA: TGTGCCAGCAGTTCAATGGGGACTAGCGGCTCCTACGAGCAGTACTTC.

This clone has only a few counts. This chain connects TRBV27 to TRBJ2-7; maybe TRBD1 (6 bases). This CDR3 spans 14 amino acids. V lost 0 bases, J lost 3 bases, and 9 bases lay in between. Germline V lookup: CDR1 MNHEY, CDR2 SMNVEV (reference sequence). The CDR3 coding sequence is TGTGCCAGCAGTTTATCAGGGGGACACTACGAGCAGTACTTC. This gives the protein CASSLSGGHYEQYF.

The CDR3 protein is CASSVEQAFNEQYF. The DNA of the CDR3 is TGTGCCAGCAGTGTCGAGCAGGCTTTTAACGAGCAGTACTTC. The J gene is TRBJ2-7, the V gene TRBV2; D gene unclear. CDR1 is SNHLY, CDR2 FYNNEI, per germline. The V end lost 4 bases, the J end lost 5 bases, and 15 bases lay between the germline ends. This CDR3 is 14 amino acids long.

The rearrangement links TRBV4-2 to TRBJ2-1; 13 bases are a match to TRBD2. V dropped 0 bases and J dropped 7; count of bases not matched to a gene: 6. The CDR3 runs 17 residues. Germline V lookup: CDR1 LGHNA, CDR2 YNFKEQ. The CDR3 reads CASSQDWGLAGSNEQFF. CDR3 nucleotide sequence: TGTGCCAGCAGCCAAGATTGGGGACTAGCGGGATCTAATGAGCAGTTCTTC.